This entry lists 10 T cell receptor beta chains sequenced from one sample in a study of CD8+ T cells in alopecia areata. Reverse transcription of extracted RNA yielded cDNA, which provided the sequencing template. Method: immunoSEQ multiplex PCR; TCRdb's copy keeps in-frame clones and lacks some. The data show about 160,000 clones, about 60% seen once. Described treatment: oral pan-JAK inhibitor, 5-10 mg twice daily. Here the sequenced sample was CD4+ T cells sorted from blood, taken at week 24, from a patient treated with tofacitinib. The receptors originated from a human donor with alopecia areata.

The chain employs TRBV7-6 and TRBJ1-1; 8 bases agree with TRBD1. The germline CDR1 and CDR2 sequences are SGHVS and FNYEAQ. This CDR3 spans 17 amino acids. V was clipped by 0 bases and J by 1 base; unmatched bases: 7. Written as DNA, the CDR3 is TGTGCCAGCAGCTTAGCCGGTCGGGACAGGACGAACACTGAAGCTTTCTTT. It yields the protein CASSLAGRDRTNTEAFF.

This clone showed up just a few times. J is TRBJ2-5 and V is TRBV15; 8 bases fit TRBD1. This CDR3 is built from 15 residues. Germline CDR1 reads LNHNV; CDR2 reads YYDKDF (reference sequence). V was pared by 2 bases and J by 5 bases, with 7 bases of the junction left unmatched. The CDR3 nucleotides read TGTGCCACCAGCAGAAGCTTGGACAGGGCGGAGACCCAGTACTTC. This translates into CATSRSLDRAETQYF.

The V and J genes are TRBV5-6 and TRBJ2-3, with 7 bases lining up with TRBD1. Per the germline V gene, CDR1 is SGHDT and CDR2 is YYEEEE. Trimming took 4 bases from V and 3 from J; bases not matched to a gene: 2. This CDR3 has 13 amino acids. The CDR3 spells CASSRDRTDTQYF. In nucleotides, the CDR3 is TGTGCCAGCAGCCGGGACAGAACAGATACGCAGTATTTT.

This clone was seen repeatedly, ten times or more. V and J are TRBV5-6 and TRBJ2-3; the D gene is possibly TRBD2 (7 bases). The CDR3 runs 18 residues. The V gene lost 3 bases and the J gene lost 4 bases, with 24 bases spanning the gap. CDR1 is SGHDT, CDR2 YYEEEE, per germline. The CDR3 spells CASSSLVSGGDPADTQYF. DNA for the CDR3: TGTGCCAGCAGCTCATTAGTGTCGGGGGGCGACCCAGCAGATACGCAGTATTTT. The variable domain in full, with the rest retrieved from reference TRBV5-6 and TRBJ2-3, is DAGVTQSPTHLIKTRGQQVTLRCSPKSGHDTVSWYQQALGQGPQFIFQYYEEEERQRGNFPDRFSGHQFPNYSSELNVNALLLGDSALYLCASSSLVSGGDPADTQYFGPGTRLTVL.

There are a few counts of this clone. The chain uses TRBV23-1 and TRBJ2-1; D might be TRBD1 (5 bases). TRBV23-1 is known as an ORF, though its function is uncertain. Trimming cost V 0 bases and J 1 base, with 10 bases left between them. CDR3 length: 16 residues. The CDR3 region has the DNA TGCGCCAGCAGTCAATCTCCGCGGACATCCTACAATGAGCAGTTCTTC. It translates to CASSQSPRTSYNEQFF.

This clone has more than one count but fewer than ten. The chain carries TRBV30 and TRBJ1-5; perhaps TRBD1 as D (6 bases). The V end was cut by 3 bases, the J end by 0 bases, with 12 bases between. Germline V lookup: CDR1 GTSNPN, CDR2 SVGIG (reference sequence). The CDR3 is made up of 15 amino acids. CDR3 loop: CAWSATGLSNQPQHF. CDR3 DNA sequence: TGTGCCTGGAGCGCAACAGGGCTTAGCAATCAGCCCCAGCATTTT.

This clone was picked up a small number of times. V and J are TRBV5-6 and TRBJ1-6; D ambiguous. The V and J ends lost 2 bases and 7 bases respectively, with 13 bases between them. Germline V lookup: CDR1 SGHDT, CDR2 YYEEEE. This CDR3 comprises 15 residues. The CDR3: CASSFWRPPNSPLHF. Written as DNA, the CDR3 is TGTGCCAGCAGCTTCTGGCGACCGCCAAATTCACCCCTCCACTTT.

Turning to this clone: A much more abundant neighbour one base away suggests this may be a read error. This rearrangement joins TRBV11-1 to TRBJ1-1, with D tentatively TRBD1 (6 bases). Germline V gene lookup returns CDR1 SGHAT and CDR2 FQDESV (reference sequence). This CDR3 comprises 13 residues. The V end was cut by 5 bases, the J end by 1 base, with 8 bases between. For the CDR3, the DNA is TGTGCCAGCAGCGCGACAGGGAACACTGAAGCTTTCTTT. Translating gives CASSATGNTEAFF.

CDR3 residues: CASSLGGTGPYEQYF. The CDR3 nucleotides read TGTGCCAGCAGCTTAGGTGGGACAGGACCCTACGAGCAGTACTTC. The rearrangement joins TRBV7-9 to TRBJ2-7, with 8 bases fitting TRBD1. J gave up 2 bases and V 1 base, and 4 bases lay outside the gene matches. This CDR3 has 15 residues. Germline assignment: CDR1 SEHNR and CDR2 FQNEAQ (reference sequence). The variable domain in full, completed from reference TRBV7-9 and TRBJ2-7, reads DTGVSQNPRHKITKRGQNVTFRCDPISEHNRLYWYRQTLGQGPEFLTYFQNEAQLEKSRLLSDRFSAERPKGSFSTLEIQRTEQGDSAMYLCASSLGGTGPYEQYFGPGTRLTVT.

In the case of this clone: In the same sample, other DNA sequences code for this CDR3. As DNA, the CDR3 is TGTGCCTGGACTGGATACAATGAGCAGTTCTTC. Its translation: CAWTGYNEQFF. J is TRBJ2-1 and V is TRBV30; unclear D gene. Trimming shortened V by 4 bases and J by 4 bases, and 5 bases separated the two germline ends. Germline assignment: CDR1 GTSNPN and CDR2 SVGIG (reference sequence). This CDR3 region has 11 residues.